A selection of T cell receptor beta chains follows, all from one sample in a study of shared clonotypes between healthy human individuals. TCRdb keeps only in-frame clones here, not all; method: immunoSEQ multiplex PCR. The table lists roughly 850,000 clones, roughly 96% of them singletons. The sequenced material came from naive CD8+ T cells sorted from blood. These receptors all come from a man younger than 40 in good health. Both conserved end residues are part of each CDR3. D genes are given only for firm matches. Some rows have no size entry. The others give once, few or many, or a class for an expanded clone.

D	size	V	J	CDR3	DNA
.	.	TRBV5-1	TRBJ2-7	CASSLDNSYEQYF	TGCGCCAGCAGCTTGGACAACTCCTACGAGCAGTACTTC
TRBD2	.	TRBV4-1	TRBJ2-1	CASSQAGTSFYNEQFF	TGCGCCAGCAGCCAGGCCGGGACTAGCTTTTACAATGAGCAGTTCTTC
.	.	TRBV7-9	TRBJ2-7	CASSNAYEQYF	TGTGCCAGCAGCAATGCTTACGAGCAGTACTTC
TRBD1	.	TRBV27	TRBJ1-1	CASSFFQGAPNTEAFF	TGTGCCAGCAGTTTCTTCCAGGGGGCACCGAACACTGAAGCTTTCTTT
.	.	TRBV13	TRBJ2-7	CASSLAQGQNYEQYF	TGTGCCAGCAGCTTAGCCCAGGGGCAAAACTACGAGCAGTACTTC
.	.	TRBV6-1	TRBJ1-5	CASSDAVWGNQPQHF	TGTGCCAGCAGTGATGCGGTTTGGGGCAATCAGCCCCAGCATTTT
TRBD1	.	TRBV27	TRBJ1-2	CASSQGQGSGHTF	TGTGCCAGCAGCCAGGGACAGGGCTCTGGGCACACCTTC
.	.	TRBV7-6	TRBJ1-1	CASSPRRGISLNTEAFF	TGTGCCAGCAGCCCAAGGAGGGGGATATCTTTGAACACTGAAGCTTTCTTT
.	.	TRBV28	TRBJ1-2	CASSPRLEGHLNYGYTF	TGTGCCAGCAGTCCACGACTAGAGGGGCACCTTAACTATGGCTACACCTTC
.	.	TRBV27	TRBJ2-7	CASSFGRSSYEQYF	TGTGCCAGCAGTTTTGGCAGGAGCTCCTACGAGCAGTACTTC
TRBD1	.	TRBV28	TRBJ2-4	CASSLRTGGVFKNIQYF	TGTGCCAGCAGTTTAAGAACAGGGGGAGTTTTCAAAAACATTCAGTACTTC
TRBD2	.	TRBV4-1	TRBJ2-7	CASSQQRESTYEQYF	TGCGCCAGCAGCCAACAGCGGGAGTCGACTTACGAGCAGTACTTC
.	.	TRBV25-1	TRBJ2-1	CATNSGREQFF	TGTGCCACCAACTCGGGCAGAGAGCAGTTCTTC
.	.	TRBV5-5	TRBJ2-7	CASSLGGGTGSSYEQYF	TGTGCCAGCAGCTTGGGGGGCGGGACTGGAAGCTCCTACGAGCAGTACTTC
TRBD2	.	TRBV2	TRBJ2-7	CASSGLAGVTYEQYF	TGTGCCAGCAGTGGATTAGCGGGAGTGACCTACGAGCAGTACTTC
TRBD2	once	TRBV9	TRBJ2-3	CASSVGLAGATDTQYF	TGTGCCAGCAGCGTAGGACTAGCGGGAGCCACAGATACGCAGTATTTT
.	.	TRBV4-3	TRBJ2-4	CASSQEGRIQYF	TGCGCCAGCAGCCAAGAAGGACGCATTCAGTACTTC
.	.	TRBV29-1	TRBJ1-2	CSGGRDGLGYTF	TGCAGCGGCGGCAGGGACGGTTTAGGCTACACCTTC
.	.	TRBV6-5	TRBJ2-7	CASSQLGAEQYF	TGTGCCAGCAGTCAGCTCGGGGCCGAGCAGTACTTC
.	.	TRBV27	TRBJ2-2	CATKGESTGELFF	TGTGCCACCAAGGGGGAGTCCACCGGGGAGCTGTTTTTT
.	.	TRBV16	TRBJ2-7	CASSRTHEVGPGYEQYF	TGTGCCAGCAGCCGAACCCACGAGGTGGGGCCGGGTTACGAGCAGTACTTC
TRBD1	.	TRBV28	TRBJ2-2	CASSLFFGTGDPGELFF	TGTGCCAGCAGTTTGTTTTTTGGGACAGGGGACCCCGGGGAGCTGTTTTTT
TRBD2	.	TRBV7-9	TRBJ2-2	CASSLPFGTSGRAGELFF	TGTGCCAGCAGCTTACCCTTCGGGACTAGCGGGAGAGCCGGGGAGCTGTTTTTT
TRBD2	.	TRBV7-9	TRBJ2-1	CASSLVPSGNEQFF	TGTGCCAGCAGCTTAGTTCCTAGCGGGAATGAGCAGTTCTTC
TRBD1	.	TRBV7-9	TRBJ1-5	CASSSTGVIQPQHF	TGTGCCAGCAGCTCGACAGGGGTCATTCAGCCCCAGCATTTT